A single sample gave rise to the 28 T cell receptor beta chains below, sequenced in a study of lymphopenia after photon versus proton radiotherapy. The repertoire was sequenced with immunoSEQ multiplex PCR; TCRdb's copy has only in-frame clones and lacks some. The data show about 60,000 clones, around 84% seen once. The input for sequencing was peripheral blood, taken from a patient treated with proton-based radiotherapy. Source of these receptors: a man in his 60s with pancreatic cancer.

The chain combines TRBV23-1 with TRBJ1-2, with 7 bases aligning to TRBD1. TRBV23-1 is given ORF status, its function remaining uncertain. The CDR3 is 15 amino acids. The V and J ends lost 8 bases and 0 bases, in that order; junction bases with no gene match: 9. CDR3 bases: TGCGCCAGCGGTTCAGGGGGACCAACTAACTATGGCTACACCTTC. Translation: CASGSGGPTNYGYTF.

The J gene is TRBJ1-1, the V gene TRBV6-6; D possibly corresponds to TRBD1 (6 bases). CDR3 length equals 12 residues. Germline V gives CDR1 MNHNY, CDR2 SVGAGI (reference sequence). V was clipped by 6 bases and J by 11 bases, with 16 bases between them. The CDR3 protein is CASSDSQGRAFF. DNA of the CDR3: TGTGCCAGCAGCGATTCTCAGGGGAGGGCTTTCTTT.

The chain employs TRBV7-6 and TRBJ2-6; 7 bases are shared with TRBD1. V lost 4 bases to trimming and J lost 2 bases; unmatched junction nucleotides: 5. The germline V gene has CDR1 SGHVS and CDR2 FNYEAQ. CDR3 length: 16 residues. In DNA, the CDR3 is TGTGCCAGCAGCTCGCCAACAGGGGCTGGGGCCAACGTCCTGACTTTC. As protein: CASSSPTGAGANVLTF.

Here the CDR3 DNA reads TGTGCCAGCAGCTTCCGAGGGACGTACAGCTCCTACAATGAGCAGTTCTTC. This translates into CASSFRGTYSSYNEQFF. The rearrangement uses TRBV7-2 and TRBJ2-1; possibly TRBD1 or TRBD2 for D (5 bases each). The germline V and J ends were trimmed by 3 bases and 0 bases, with 15 bases remaining between them. CDR1 and CDR2 (germline): SGHTA, FQGNSA. The CDR3 is 17 amino acids.

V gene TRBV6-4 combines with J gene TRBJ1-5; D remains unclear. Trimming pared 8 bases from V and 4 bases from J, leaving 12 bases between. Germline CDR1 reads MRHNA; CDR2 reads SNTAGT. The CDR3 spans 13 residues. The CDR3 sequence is CASSPEINQPQHF. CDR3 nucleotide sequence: TGTGCCAGCTCCCCGGAAATTAATCAGCCCCAGCATTTT.

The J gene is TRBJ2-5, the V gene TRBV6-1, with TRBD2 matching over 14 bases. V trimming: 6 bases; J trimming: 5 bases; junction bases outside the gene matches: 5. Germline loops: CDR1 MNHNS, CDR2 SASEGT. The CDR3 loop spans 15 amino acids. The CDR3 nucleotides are TGTGCCAGCAGAGGACTAGCGGGAGGATTGGAGACCCAGTACTTC. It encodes CASRGLAGGLETQYF.

The CDR3 coding sequence is TGTGCCAGCAGCGCGGGACAGCGGAATGAAAAACTGTTTTTT. Its translation is CASSAGQRNEKLFF. The chain recombines TRBV9 with TRBJ1-4, with 7 bases lining up with TRBD1. Germline V gives CDR1 SGDLS, CDR2 YYNGEE. The CDR3 has 14 amino acids. Trimming cost V 3 bases and J 5 bases; bases outside gene matches: 4.

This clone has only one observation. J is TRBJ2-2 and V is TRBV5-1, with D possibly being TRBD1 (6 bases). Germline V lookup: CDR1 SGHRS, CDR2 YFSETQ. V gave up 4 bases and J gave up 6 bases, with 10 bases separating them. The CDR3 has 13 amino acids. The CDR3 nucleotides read TGCGCCAGCAGCGTACAGGGCTCCGGGGAGCTGTTTTTT. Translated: CASSVQGSGELFF.

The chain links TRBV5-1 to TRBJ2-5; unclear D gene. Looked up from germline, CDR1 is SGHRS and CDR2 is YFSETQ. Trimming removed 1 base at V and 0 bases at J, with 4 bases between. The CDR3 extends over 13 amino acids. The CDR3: CASSLTDQETQYF. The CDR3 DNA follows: TGCGCCAGCAGCTTGACAGACCAAGAGACCCAGTACTTC. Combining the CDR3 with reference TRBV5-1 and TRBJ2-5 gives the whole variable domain KAGVTQTPRYLIKTRGQQVTLSCSPISGHRSVSWYQQTPGQGLQFLFEYFSETQRNKGNFPGRFSGRQFSNSRSEMNVSTLELGDSALYLCASSLTDQETQYFGPGTRLLVL.

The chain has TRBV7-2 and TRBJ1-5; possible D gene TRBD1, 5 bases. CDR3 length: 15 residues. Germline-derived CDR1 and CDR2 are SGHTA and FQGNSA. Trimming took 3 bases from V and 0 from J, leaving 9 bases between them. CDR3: CASSLGPNSNQPQHF. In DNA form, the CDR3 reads TGTGCCAGCAGCTTGGGGCCGAATAGCAATCAGCCCCAGCATTTT. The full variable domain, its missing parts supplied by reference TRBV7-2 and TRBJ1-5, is GAGVSQSPSNKVTEKGKDVELRCDPISGHTALYWYRQSLGQGLEFLIYFQGNSAPDKSGLPSDRFSAERTGGSVSTLTIQRTQQEDSAVYLCASSLGPNSNQPQHFGDGTRLSIL.

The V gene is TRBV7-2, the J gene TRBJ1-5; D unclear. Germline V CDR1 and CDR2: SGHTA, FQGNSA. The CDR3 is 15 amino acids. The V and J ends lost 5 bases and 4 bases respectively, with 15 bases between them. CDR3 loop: CASSPRWQSNQPQHF. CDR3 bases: TGTGCCAGCAGCCCCCGGTGGCAGTCAAATCAGCCCCAGCATTTT.

Here the CDR3 DNA reads TGTGCCAGCAGTCCACTGAGAACAACTAATGAAAAACTGTTTTTT. Amino acid sequence: CASSPLRTTNEKLFF. The V gene is TRBV28, the J gene TRBJ1-4; no firm D call. Germline CDR1 is MDHEN and CDR2 is SYDVKM. The CDR3 has 15 residues. Trimming left V 5 bases short and J 0 bases short, with 10 bases between. The full variable domain, with the rest looked up from reference TRBV28 and TRBJ1-4, is DVKVTQSSRYLVKRTGEKVFLECVQDMDHENMFWYRQDPGLGLRLIYFSYDVKMKEKGDIPEGYSVSREKKERFSLILESASTNQTSMYLCASSPLRTTNEKLFFGSGTQLSVL.

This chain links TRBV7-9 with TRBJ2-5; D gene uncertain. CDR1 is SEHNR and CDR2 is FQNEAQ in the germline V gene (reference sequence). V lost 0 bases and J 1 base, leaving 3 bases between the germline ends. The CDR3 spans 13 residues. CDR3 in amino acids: CASSLAAQETQYF. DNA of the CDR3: TGTGCCAGCAGCTTAGCGGCCCAAGAGACCCAGTACTTC.

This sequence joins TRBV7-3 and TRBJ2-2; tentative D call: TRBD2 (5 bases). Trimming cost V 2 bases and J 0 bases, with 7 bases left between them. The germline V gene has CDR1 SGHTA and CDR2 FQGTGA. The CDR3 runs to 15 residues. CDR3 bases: TGTGCCAGCAGCTTACACGGGGCGAACACCGGGGAGCTGTTTTTT. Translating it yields CASSLHGANTGELFF.

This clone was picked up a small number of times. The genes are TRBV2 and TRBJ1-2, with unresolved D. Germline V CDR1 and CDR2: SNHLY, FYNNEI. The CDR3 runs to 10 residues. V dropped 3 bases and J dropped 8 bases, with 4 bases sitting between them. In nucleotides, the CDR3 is TGTGCCAGCAGTGACCAGGGCTACACCTTC. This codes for CASSDQGYTF.

The CDR3 loop is CASSIEGMNTEAFF. For the CDR3, the DNA is TGTGCCAGTAGTATAGAGGGCATGAACACTGAAGCTTTCTTT. The V call is TRBV19, the J call TRBJ1-1; D unresolved. The germline CDR1 and CDR2 sequences are LNHDA and SQIVND (reference sequence). CDR3 length equals 14 residues. Trimming removed 0 bases at V and 0 bases at J, with 5 bases between.

DNA for the CDR3: TGTGCCAGCAGCTTTCTAGGTCGACTAGCGGGAGCTGGGGCCAACGTCCTGACTTTC. Protein sequence: CASSFLGRLAGAGANVLTF. The rearrangement uses TRBV11-2 and TRBJ2-6, with TRBD2 identical over 12 bases. Germline V gene lookup returns CDR1 SGHAT and CDR2 FQNNGV. Unmatched junction bases numbered 8, after V lost 3 bases and J lost 2 bases. The CDR3 extends over 19 amino acids.

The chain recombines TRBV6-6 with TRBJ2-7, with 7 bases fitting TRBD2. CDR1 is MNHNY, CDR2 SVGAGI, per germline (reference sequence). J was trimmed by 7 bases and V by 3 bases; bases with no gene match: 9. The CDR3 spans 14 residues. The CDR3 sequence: CASSYRGGPAEQYF. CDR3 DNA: TGTGCCAGCAGTTATAGGGGAGGGCCAGCAGAGCAGTACTTC.

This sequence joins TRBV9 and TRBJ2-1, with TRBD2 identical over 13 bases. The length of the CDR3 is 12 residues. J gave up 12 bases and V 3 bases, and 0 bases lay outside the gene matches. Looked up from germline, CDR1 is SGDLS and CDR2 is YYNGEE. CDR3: CASSGLAGGQFF. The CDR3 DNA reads TGTGCCAGCAGCGGACTAGCGGGAGGGCAGTTCTTC.

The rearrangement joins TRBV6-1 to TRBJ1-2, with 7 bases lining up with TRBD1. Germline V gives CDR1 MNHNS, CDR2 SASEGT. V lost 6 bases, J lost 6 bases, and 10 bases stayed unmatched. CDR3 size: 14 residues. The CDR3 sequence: CASSLDRMANGYTF. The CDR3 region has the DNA TGTGCCAGCAGCTTGGACAGGATGGCCAATGGCTACACCTTC.

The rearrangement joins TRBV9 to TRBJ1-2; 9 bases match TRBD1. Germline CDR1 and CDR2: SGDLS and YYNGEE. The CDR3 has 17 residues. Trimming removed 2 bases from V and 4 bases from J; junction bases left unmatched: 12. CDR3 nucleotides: TGTGCCAGCAGCGTGGACAGGGGCGCCATTCCCCTCTATGGCTACACCTTC. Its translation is CASSVDRGAIPLYGYTF. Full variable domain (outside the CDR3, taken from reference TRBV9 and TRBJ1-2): DSGVTQTPKHLITATGQRVTLRCSPRSGDLSVYWYQQSLDQGLQFLIQYYNGEERAKGNILERFSAQQFPDLHSELNLSSLELGDSALYFCASSVDRGAIPLYGYTFGSGTRLTVV.

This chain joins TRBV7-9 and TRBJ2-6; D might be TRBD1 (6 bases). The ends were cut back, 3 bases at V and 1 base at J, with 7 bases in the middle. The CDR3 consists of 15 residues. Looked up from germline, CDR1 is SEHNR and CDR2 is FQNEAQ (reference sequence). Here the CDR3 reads CASSFTGSGANVLTF. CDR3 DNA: TGTGCCAGCAGCTTCACAGGGTCTGGGGCCAACGTCCTGACTTTC. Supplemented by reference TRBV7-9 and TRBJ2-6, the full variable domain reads DTGVSQNPRHKITKRGQNVTFRCDPISEHNRLYWYRQTLGQGPEFLTYFQNEAQLEKSRLLSDRFSAERPKGSFSTLEIQRTEQGDSAMYLCASSFTGSGANVLTFGAGSRLTVL.

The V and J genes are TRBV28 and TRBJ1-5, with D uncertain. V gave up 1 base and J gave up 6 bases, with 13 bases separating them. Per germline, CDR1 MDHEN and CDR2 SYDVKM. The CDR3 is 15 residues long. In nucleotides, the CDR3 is TGTGCCAGCAGTTTATTCTGGCAGAGTGGTCAGCCCCAGCATTTT. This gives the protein CASSLFWQSGQPQHF.

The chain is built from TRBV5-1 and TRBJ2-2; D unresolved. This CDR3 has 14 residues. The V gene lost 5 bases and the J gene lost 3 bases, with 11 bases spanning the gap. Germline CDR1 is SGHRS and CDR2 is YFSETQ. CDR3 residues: CASRSNGDTGELFF. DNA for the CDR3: TGCGCCAGCAGGAGTAACGGAGACACCGGGGAGCTGTTTTTT.

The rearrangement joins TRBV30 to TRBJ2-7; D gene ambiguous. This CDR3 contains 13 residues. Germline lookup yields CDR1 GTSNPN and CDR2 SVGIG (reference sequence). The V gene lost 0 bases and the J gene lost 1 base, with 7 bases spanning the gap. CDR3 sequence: CAWSVGRSYEQYF. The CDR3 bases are TGTGCCTGGAGTGTCGGACGGTCCTACGAGCAGTACTTC.

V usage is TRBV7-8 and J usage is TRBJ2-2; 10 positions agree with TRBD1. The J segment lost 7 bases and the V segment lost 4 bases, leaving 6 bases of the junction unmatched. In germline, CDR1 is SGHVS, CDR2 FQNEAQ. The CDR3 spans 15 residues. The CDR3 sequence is CASSYRTGGNGELFF. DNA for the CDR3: TGTGCCAGCAGCTACCGGACAGGGGGGAACGGGGAGCTGTTTTTT.

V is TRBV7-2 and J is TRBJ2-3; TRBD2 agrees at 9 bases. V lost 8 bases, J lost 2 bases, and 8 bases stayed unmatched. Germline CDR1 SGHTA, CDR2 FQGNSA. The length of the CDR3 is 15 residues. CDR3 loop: CASAPSGRLTDTQYF. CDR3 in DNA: TGTGCCAGCGCCCCCAGCGGGAGGCTCACAGATACGCAGTATTTT.

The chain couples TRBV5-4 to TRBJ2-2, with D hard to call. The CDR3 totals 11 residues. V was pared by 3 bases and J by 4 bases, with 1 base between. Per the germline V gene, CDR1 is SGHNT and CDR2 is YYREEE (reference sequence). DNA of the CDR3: TGTGCCAGCAGCTCCACCGGGGAGCTGTTTTTT. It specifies CASSSTGELFF.